This T cell receptor beta chain emerged from a study of shared clonotypes between healthy human individuals. CDR1 and CDR2 from the germline V gene are WSHSY and SAAADI. The V end was cut by 6 bases, the J end by 5 bases, with 17 bases between. The CDR3 totals 15 residues. The data were produced by immunoSEQ multiplex PCR, yet TCRdb's version contains in-frame clones alone and is incomplete. The table includes about 2 million clones, roughly 94% detected once. The chain joins TRBV10-2 to TRBJ2-1; D remains ambiguous. The sequence was collected from a man younger than 35 in good health. The source material was naive CD4+ T cells sorted from blood. Stated subset: CD45RA+ positively selected. The CDR3 spells CASRPDGVKNNEQFF. The DNA of the CDR3 is TGCGCCAGCAGACCCGATGGGGTAAAGAACAATGAGCAGTTCTTC.